These T cell receptor beta chains were read from a single sample in a study of technical replicates of blood from several donors. Assay used: immunoSEQ multiplex PCR; TCRdb lists only in-frame clones, some missing. The sample has 80,000 to 100,000 clones, roughly 96% seen once. Sequenced sample: T cells isolated from PBMCs. Receptor source: a human donor in good health. The CDR3 runs from the conserved cysteine through the conserved F or W. Each record gives: CDR3 length, D gene, clone size, V gene, J gene, CDR3 protein, CDR3 DNA. D genes are given only for firm matches. Only some rows state a clone size, as once, few, many or a class for expanded clones.

len: 17
d_gene: TRBD2
abundance: .
v_gene: TRBV19
j_gene: TRBJ2-3
CDR3aa: CASSTRLAGGLTDTQYF
CDR3nt: TGTGCCAGTAGTACCAGACTAGCGGGAGGGTTAACAGATACGCAGTATTTT

len: 13
d_gene: .
abundance: .
v_gene: TRBV13
j_gene: TRBJ2-7
CDR3aa: CASSLGDSYEQYF
CDR3nt: TGTGCCAGCAGCTTAGGGGACAGCTACGAGCAGTACTTC

len: 13
d_gene: TRBD1
abundance: .
v_gene: TRBV19
j_gene: TRBJ2-7
CDR3aa: CASSAGQGIEQYF
CDR3nt: TGTGCCAGTAGTGCCGGACAGGGTATCGAGCAGTACTTC

len: 17
d_gene: TRBD2
abundance: .
v_gene: TRBV11-2
j_gene: TRBJ2-1
CDR3aa: CASSLPGLAGGAGEQFF
CDR3nt: TGTGCCAGCAGCTTACCCGGACTAGCGGGAGGGGCTGGTGAGCAGTTCTTC

len: 12
d_gene: TRBD2
abundance: once
v_gene: TRBV4-1
j_gene: TRBJ2-7
CDR3aa: CASSARTSEQYF
CDR3nt: TGCGCCAGCAGCGCAAGGACTAGCGAGCAGTACTTC

len: 13
d_gene: .
abundance: .
v_gene: TRBV9
j_gene: TRBJ1-1
CDR3aa: CASSVLTSTEAFF
CDR3nt: TGTGCCAGCAGCGTTCTGACAAGCACTGAAGCTTTCTTT

len: 11
d_gene: .
abundance: .
v_gene: TRBV7-6
j_gene: TRBJ2-3
CDR3aa: CASSSRDTQYF
CDR3nt: TGTGCCAGCAGCTCTAGGGATACGCAGTATTTT

len: 15
d_gene: .
abundance: few
v_gene: TRBV6-5
j_gene: TRBJ2-2
CDR3aa: CASSYSTRYTGELFF
CDR3nt: TGTGCCAGCAGTTACTCGACTAGATACACCGGGGAGCTGTTTTTT

len: 16
d_gene: .
abundance: .
v_gene: TRBV18
j_gene: TRBJ2-1
CDR3aa: CASSPPLSPQYNEQFF
CDR3nt: TGTGCCAGCTCACCACCGCTGAGCCCCCAATACAATGAGCAGTTCTTC

len: 15
d_gene: TRBD1
abundance: .
v_gene: TRBV27
j_gene: TRBJ1-4
CDR3aa: CASRPLDRGREKLFF
CDR3nt: TGTGCCAGCAGGCCCTTAGACAGGGGACGTGAAAAACTGTTTTTT

len: 13
d_gene: TRBD1
abundance: .
v_gene: TRBV18
j_gene: TRBJ1-1
CDR3aa: CASSSLQGGPAFF
CDR3nt: TGTGCCAGCTCGTCCCTACAGGGGGGGCCAGCTTTCTTT